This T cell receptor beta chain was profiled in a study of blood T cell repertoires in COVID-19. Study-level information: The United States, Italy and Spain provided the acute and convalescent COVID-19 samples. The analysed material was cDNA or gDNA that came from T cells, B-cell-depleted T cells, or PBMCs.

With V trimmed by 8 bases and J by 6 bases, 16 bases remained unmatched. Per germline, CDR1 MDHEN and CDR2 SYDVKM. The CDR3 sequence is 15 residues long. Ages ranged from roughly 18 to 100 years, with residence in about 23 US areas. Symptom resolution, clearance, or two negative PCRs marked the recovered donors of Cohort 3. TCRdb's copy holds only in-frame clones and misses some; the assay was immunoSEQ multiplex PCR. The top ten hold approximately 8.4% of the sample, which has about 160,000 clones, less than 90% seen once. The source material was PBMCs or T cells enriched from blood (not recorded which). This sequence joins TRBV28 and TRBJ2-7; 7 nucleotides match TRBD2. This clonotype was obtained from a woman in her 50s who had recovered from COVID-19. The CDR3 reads CASVPGASGTLEQYF. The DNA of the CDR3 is TGTGCCAGCGTCCCGGGTGCCAGCGGGACCCTCGAGCAGTACTTC.